The 8 T cell receptor beta chains below come from one sample, sequenced in a study of blood T cell repertoires in COVID-19. Profiled with immunoSEQ multiplex PCR; TCRdb holds only in-frame clones, not every one. The table records 250,000 to 300,000 clones, roughly 86% of them present only once. Sequencing was done on a sample of peripheral blood. The source of these receptors is a woman aged 55-70 years with COVID-19, enrolled during active disease.

The genes are TRBV19 and TRBJ2-1; D ambiguous. CDR3 length: 11 residues. Germline CDR1 and CDR2: LNHDA and SQIVND (reference sequence). The V and J ends lost 3 bases and 10 bases respectively, with 7 bases between them. The CDR3 DNA sequence: TGTGCCAGTAGTATTTCTCGGGAGCAGTTCTTC. Its translation is CASSISREQFF. The entire variable domain, with the rest obtained from reference TRBV19 and TRBJ2-1, is as follows: DGGITQSPKYLFRKEGQNVTLSCEQNLNHDAMYWYRQDPGQGLRLIYYSQIVNDFQKGDIAEGYSVSREKKESFPLTVTSAQKNPTAFYLCASSISREQFFGPGTRLTVL.

V and J are TRBV14 and TRBJ2-7, with D tentatively TRBD1 (5 bases). Germline V gene sequence: CDR1 SGHDN, CDR2 FVKESK. The CDR3 contains 15 residues. Trimming stripped 0 bases from V and 3 bases from J, with 12 bases between. The CDR3 nucleotides are TGTGCCAGCAGCCAAGATCTTTCCAGGGTCTACGAGCAGTACTTC. The encoded protein is CASSQDLSRVYEQYF.

This clone was counted once. This sequence joins TRBV30 and TRBJ1-2, with D tentatively TRBD1 (6 bases). This CDR3 contains 13 residues. Germline CDR1 is GTSNPN and CDR2 is SVGIG (reference sequence). The V end lost 6 bases, the J end lost 3 bases, and 14 bases lay between the germline ends. The CDR3 coding sequence is TGTGCCTGCCGGGGCAGGGGTGACTATGGCTACACCTTC. Translation: CACRGRGDYGYTF.

This chain connects TRBV18 to TRBJ1-6, with a possible D match to TRBD1 (6 bases). V dropped 5 bases and J dropped 5 bases, with 10 bases sitting between them. Germline CDR1 is KGHSH and CDR2 is LQKENI. This CDR3 comprises 14 residues. The CDR3 is CASSADSNNSPLHF. As DNA, the CDR3 is TGTGCCAGCTCAGCGGACAGCAATAATTCACCCCTCCACTTT.

The chain couples TRBV12-3 or TRBV12-4 to TRBJ1-2; D is uncertain. The CDR3 has 13 residues. Trimming shortened V by 6 bases and J by 2 bases, and 10 bases separated the two germline ends. The CDR3 DNA is TGTGCCAGCAGAGCAGACAAGAACTATGGCTACACCTTC. Translation: CASRADKNYGYTF.

This chain connects TRBV19 to TRBJ2-1; unclear D gene. The V end was cut by 5 bases, the J end by 10 bases, with 12 bases between. CDR3 length: 12 residues. In germline, CDR1 is LNHDA, CDR2 SQIVND (reference sequence). The CDR3, as DNA: TGTGCCAGTAGTGCCCCCCTGAGGGAGCAGTTCTTC. It is translated as CASSAPLREQFF.

The V and J genes are TRBV7-9 and TRBJ1-1; the D is unclear. This CDR3 contains 13 residues. V was cut by 5 bases and J by 1 base, with 8 bases left in between. CDR1 is SEHNR, CDR2 FQNEAQ, per germline (reference sequence). The CDR3 DNA follows: TGTGCCAGCAGCCGACTGCCGAACACTGAAGCTTTCTTT. Translating it yields CASSRLPNTEAFF.

This sequence joins TRBV5-4 and TRBJ1-2, with 7 bases that match TRBD1. Germline V CDR1 and CDR2: SGHNT, YYREEE (reference sequence). This CDR3 region has 16 residues. The V gene end was trimmed by 2 bases and the J gene end by 5 bases; junction bases not matched to a gene: 12. CDR3 in amino acids: CASSLIRQAGGYGYTF. The DNA of the CDR3 is TGTGCCAGCAGCTTAATTAGACAGGCAGGGGGTTATGGCTACACCTTC. The full variable domain, rest sourced from reference TRBV5-4 and TRBJ1-2, is ETGVTQSPTHLIKTRGQQVTLRCSSQSGHNTVSWYQQALGQGPQFIFQYYREEENGRGNFPPRFSGLQFPNYSSELNVNALELDDSALYLCASSLIRQAGGYGYTFGSGTRLTVV.